The source of this T cell receptor beta chain is a study of blood T cell repertoires in COVID-19. Study context: The cDNA or gDNA used as material had been derived from T cells, B-cell-depleted T cells, or PBMCs.

Trimming removed 2 bases at V and 4 bases at J, with 11 bases between. The CDR3 runs to 14 residues. Germline-derived CDR1 and CDR2 are LNHDA and SQIVND (reference sequence). In the source study's methods: How many nucleated cells were present was estimated from reference gene primer amplification. Using immunoSEQ multiplex PCR, the repertoire was profiled, and TCRdb retains in-frame clones only, with some absent. V and J calls and clone size are copied from that table; D and trimming were computed from the DNA. The sample has around 58,000 clones; 80% to 95% are singletons. The genes are TRBV19 and TRBJ1-2; weak D call: TRBD1 (6 bases). The origin of this receptor is a human donor with active COVID-19. The donor label of this sample is uncertain. The sequenced material came from peripheral blood. The CDR3 DNA sequence: TGTGCCAGTAGTATACGAACAGGGAGCTATGGCTACACCTTC. Translated, it gives CASSIRTGSYGYTF.